These 30 T cell receptor beta chains share one sample of origin, sequenced in a study of blood T cell repertoires in COVID-19. The table came from immunoSEQ multiplex PCR; TCRdb's copy has only in-frame clones and leaves some out. The table has hundreds of thousands of clones, 70% to 90% seen once. The sample was peripheral blood. These receptors all stem from a woman between 25 and 40 years old with active or convalescent COVID-19.

The chain combines TRBV11-2 with TRBJ1-6; D call uncertain. This CDR3 spans 14 amino acids. Trimming stripped 4 bases from V and 7 bases from J, with 11 bases between. CDR1 is SGHAT, CDR2 FQNNGV, per germline. CDR3 nucleotide sequence: TGTGCCAGCAGCTACGGAGGACCCAATTCACCCCTCCACTTT. Residues: CASSYGGPNSPLHF.

The V gene is TRBV3-1 (or the pseudogene TRBV3-2), the J gene TRBJ1-6, with D unclear. Trimming shortened V by 6 bases and J by 14 bases, and 17 bases separated the two germline ends. The V gene's germline CDR1 is LGHDT and CDR2 YNNKEL (reference sequence). This CDR3 contains 13 residues. The CDR3, as DNA: TGTGCCAGCAGTCCTACCTTGTCCGGGTCCCTCCACTTT. Translation: CASSPTLSGSLHF.

This chain links TRBV19 with TRBJ2-5; a weak D match, TRBD2 (6 bases). Germline V CDR1 and CDR2: LNHDA, SQIVND (reference sequence). This CDR3 spans 13 amino acids. V lost 8 bases and J lost 7, with 17 bases in between. CDR3 nucleotide sequence: TGTGCCAGTTCCGAGGCCCTGGGGGGGACCCAGTACTTC. Encoded protein: CASSEALGGTQYF.

This chain links TRBV29-1 with TRBJ1-3; D gene unclear. The CDR3 loop spans 12 amino acids. Per the germline V gene, CDR1 is SQVTM and CDR2 is ANQGSEA. Trimming left V 6 bases short and J 0 bases short, with 6 bases between. The CDR3 DNA reads as TGCAGCGTCCGGTTCTCTGGAAACACCATATATTTT. It encodes CSVRFSGNTIYF. Full variable domain (outside the CDR3, taken from reference TRBV29-1 and TRBJ1-3): SAVISQKPSRDICQRGTSLTIQCQVDSQVTMMFWYRQQPGQSLTLIATANQGSEATYESGFVIDKFPISRPNLTFSTLTVSNMSPEDSSIYLCSVRFSGNTIYFGEGSWLTVV.

As to this clone: This same CDR3 is encoded by further DNA sequences in the sample. The rearrangement uses TRBV9 and TRBJ1-2; no clear D gene. The CDR3 extends over 13 amino acids. V lost 0 bases, J lost 3 bases, and 6 bases lay in between. CDR1 SGDLS and CDR2 YYNGEE come from the germline V gene. CDR3 nucleotide sequence: TGTGCCAGCAGCGTAGGAACGGACTATGGCTACACCTTC. Protein sequence: CASSVGTDYGYTF. The variable domain in full, with the rest retrieved from reference TRBV9 and TRBJ1-2, is DSGVTQTPKHLITATGQRVTLRCSPRSGDLSVYWYQQSLDQGLQFLIQYYNGEERAKGNILERFSAQQFPDLHSELNLSSLELGDSALYFCASSVGTDYGYTFGSGTRLTVV.

The chain uses TRBV5-1 and TRBJ1-6, with TRBD1 matching 8 bases. Germline V lookup: CDR1 SGHRS, CDR2 YFSETQ. V shed 4 bases, J shed 10 bases, and the junction held 10 bases outside the gene matches. CDR3 size: 15 residues. The CDR3 coding sequence is TGCGCCAGCAGCCACGGACAGGGTCTATTCTCACCCCTCCACTTT. Its translation: CASSHGQGLFSPLHF.

This clone occurred once. The J gene is TRBJ1-4, the V gene TRBV29-1; the match to TRBD1 covers 9 bases. V dropped 7 bases and J dropped 3; count of bases not matched to a gene: 12. This CDR3 spans 16 amino acids. CDR1 and CDR2 from the germline V gene are SQVTM and ANQGSEA. CDR3 DNA: TGCAGCGCCCAGGGGGGACAGGGATTAGCTAATGAAAAACTGTTTTTT. It yields the protein CSAQGGQGLANEKLFF.

A single count supports this clone. The rearrangement links TRBV9 to TRBJ1-4, with D possibly being TRBD1 (6 bases). V lost 2 bases and J lost 7, with 12 bases in between. The CDR3 runs 14 residues. CDR1 is SGDLS, CDR2 YYNGEE, per germline. The CDR3 DNA reads as TGTGCCAGCAGCGTTGGGACATTGGCTGAAAAACTGTTTTTT. Residues: CASSVGTLAEKLFF.

The chain carries TRBV2 and TRBJ1-4; TRBD1 might be the D (6 bases). In germline, CDR1 is SNHLY, CDR2 FYNNEI. Between the trimmed V and J ends, which lost 8 bases and 4 bases, there was a span of 14 bases. This CDR3 contains 14 residues. The CDR3 region has the DNA TGTGCCAGCGGGCGACGGACAGTTAATGAAAAACTGTTTTTT. It yields the protein CASGRRTVNEKLFF.

The rearrangement uses TRBV16 and TRBJ1-1, with a tentative D call TRBD1 (6 bases). Germline V lookup: CDR1 KGHSY, CDR2 FQNENV. The V end lost 5 bases, the J end lost 1 base, and 14 bases lay between the germline ends. The CDR3 sequence is 15 residues long. CDR3: CASSGIRGANTEAFF. CDR3 DNA sequence: TGTGCCAGCAGCGGCATCCGGGGGGCGAACACTGAAGCTTTCTTT.

This sequence joins TRBV27 and TRBJ2-1; D is perhaps TRBD1 (5 bases). Germline V gene lookup returns CDR1 MNHEY and CDR2 SMNVEV (reference sequence). This CDR3 contains 15 residues. Trimming took off 6 bases at V and 5 bases at J, with 17 bases between the two ends. The CDR3, as DNA: TGTGCCAGCAGCCGGCAGGGCGGCGGTCACAATGAGCAGTTCTTC. It encodes CASSRQGGGHNEQFF.

This rearrangement joins TRBV13 to TRBJ2-7; 9 bases match TRBD2. This CDR3 region has 13 residues. Unmatched junction bases numbered 3, after V lost 6 bases and J lost 3 bases. Per germline, CDR1 PRHDT and CDR2 FYEKMQ (reference sequence). CDR3 sequence: CASRISGSYEQYF. The CDR3 DNA reads as TGTGCCAGCAGAATTAGCGGGAGCTACGAGCAGTACTTC.

This clone was recorded only once. The gene calls are TRBV2 and TRBJ1-1; 8 bases fit TRBD1. Trimming cost V 2 bases and J 0 bases; bases outside gene matches: 5. The CDR3 is 16 residues long. Germline assignment: CDR1 SNHLY and CDR2 FYNNEI. CDR3 in amino acids: CASSEKGQVMNTEAFF. The CDR3 DNA is TGTGCCAGCAGTGAAAAGGGACAGGTAATGAACACTGAAGCTTTCTTT.

The V call is TRBV25-1, the J call TRBJ2-7, with 8 bases that match TRBD1. V trimming: 6 bases; J trimming: 6 bases; junction bases outside the gene matches: 4. The CDR3 loop spans 12 amino acids. Germline CDR1 is MGHDK and CDR2 is SYGVNS. Written as DNA, the CDR3 is TGTGCCAGCAGCGGACAGGGTCCCGAGCAGTACTTC. It specifies CASSGQGPEQYF.

This chain joins TRBV19 and TRBJ1-1, with 9 bases aligning to TRBD1. Germline-derived CDR1 and CDR2 are LNHDA and SQIVND (reference sequence). The CDR3 spans 14 residues. The V segment lost 5 bases and the J segment 7 bases; nucleotides outside the gene matches: 8. In DNA, the CDR3 is TGTGCCAGTAGTTTTCGACAGGGGGTGTTTGAAGCTTTCTTT. Translating gives CASSFRQGVFEAFF.

This clone appeared a single time. The chain is built from TRBV23-1 and TRBJ2-3, with 11 bases identical to TRBD1. TRBV23-1 is identified as an open reading frame with a role that is uncertain. The CDR3 is made up of 15 amino acids. V was clipped by 4 bases and J by 2 bases; unmatched bases: 2. CDR3 DNA sequence: TGCGCCAGCAGTCGGGACAGGGGGTACACAGATACGCAGTATTTT. Translation gives CASSRDRGYTDTQYF.

The V call is TRBV19, the J call TRBJ1-2; D possibly corresponds to TRBD1 (6 bases). The CDR3 has 15 residues. V was shortened by 7 bases and J by 6 bases, with 21 bases between the two germline ends. Germline V gene lookup returns CDR1 LNHDA and CDR2 SQIVND (reference sequence). The CDR3 DNA follows: TGTGCCAGTACTCACTCCGAGGGGGGGTTGGATGGCTACACCTTC. It yields the protein CASTHSEGGLDGYTF.

This chain joins TRBV5-6 and TRBJ1-1, with TRBD1 identical over 12 bases. The CDR3 is made up of 18 amino acids. Germline V gene lookup returns CDR1 SGHDT and CDR2 YYEEEE. Losses at the gene ends were 3 bases for V and 0 bases for J; bases not matched to a gene: 9. In nucleotides, the CDR3 is TGTGCCAGCAGCTGGACCGGGACAGGGGGCCGAATGAACACTGAAGCTTTCTTT. Protein: CASSWTGTGGRMNTEAFF. Full variable domain (remainder filled in from reference TRBV5-6 and TRBJ1-1): DAGVTQSPTHLIKTRGQQVTLRCSPKSGHDTVSWYQQALGQGPQFIFQYYEEEERQRGNFPDRFSGHQFPNYSSELNVNALLLGDSALYLCASSWTGTGGRMNTEAFFGQGTRLTVV.

V and J are TRBV6-6 and TRBJ2-1; TRBD2 matches at 10 bases. V trimming: 4 bases; J trimming: 3 bases; junction bases outside the gene matches: 3. There are 15 residues in the CDR3. CDR1 is MNHNY, CDR2 SVGAGI, per germline (reference sequence). CDR3 residues: CASSLAGGGYNEQFF. DNA of the CDR3: TGTGCCAGCAGTTTAGCGGGAGGAGGCTACAATGAGCAGTTCTTC.

This sequence joins TRBV9 and TRBJ1-2; 7 bases are a match to TRBD1. The germline V gene encodes CDR1 SGDLS and CDR2 YYNGEE. This CDR3 contains 16 residues. The junction had 10 bases not matched to a gene; V was cut back by 4 bases and J by 1 base. CDR3 bases: TGTGCCAGCAGCCCTTGGGACAGTCAACTTAACTATGGCTACACCTTC. Amino acids: CASSPWDSQLNYGYTF.

The chain joins TRBV7-2 to TRBJ1-5; TRBD1 might be the D (5 bases). Germline loops: CDR1 SGHTA, CDR2 FQGNSA. The CDR3 is made up of 17 amino acids. Deletions cut 4 bases from V and 1 base from J, with 17 bases between. CDR3 nucleotides: TGTGCCAGCAGCTCCGACGGGGGAGTTCTAAGCAATCAGCCCCAGCATTTT. Its protein is CASSSDGGVLSNQPQHF.

The CDR3 DNA reads as TGTGCCAGCAGTCCGCGGGCGGCCATGAACACTGAAGCTTTCTTT. It yields the protein CASSPRAAMNTEAFF. The chain employs TRBV2 and TRBJ1-1; D is undetermined. Between the trimmed V and J ends, which lost 5 bases and 0 bases, there was a span of 13 bases. Germline V lookup: CDR1 SNHLY, CDR2 FYNNEI. This CDR3 spans 15 amino acids.

This clone was recorded only once. The chain employs TRBV5-6 and TRBJ2-5; 15 nucleotides agree with TRBD2. CDR3 length equals 17 residues. Germline assignment: CDR1 SGHDT and CDR2 YYEEEE. Trimming removed 4 bases from V and 0 bases from J; junction bases left unmatched: 4. CDR3 amino acids: CASSPGLAGGYQETQYF. CDR3 bases: TGTGCCAGCAGCCCGGGACTAGCGGGGGGTTACCAAGAGACCCAGTACTTC.

This clone was recorded only once. The chain carries TRBV16 and TRBJ1-1; D gene ambiguous. V lost 1 base, J lost 10 bases, and 10 bases lay in between. The germline CDR1 and CDR2 sequences are KGHSY and FQNENV. This CDR3 is 12 amino acids long. This CDR3 is CASSQYQSGAFF. The CDR3 coding sequence is TGTGCCAGCAGCCAATACCAGAGCGGAGCTTTCTTT.

This clone was picked up one time. This chain joins TRBV5-4 and TRBJ1-1; 8 bases align to TRBD1. Germline values: CDR1 SGHNT, CDR2 YYREEE (reference sequence). CDR3 length equals 17 residues. J lost 4 bases, V lost 2 bases, and 13 bases had no gene match. CDR3 amino acids: CASSLGFTGQGGTEAFF. As DNA, the CDR3 is TGTGCCAGCAGCTTAGGTTTCACCGGACAGGGCGGCACTGAAGCTTTCTTT.

This clone showed up just a few times. The V call is TRBV19, the J call TRBJ2-1; D might be TRBD1 (6 bases). CDR1 is LNHDA, CDR2 SQIVND, per germline (reference sequence). The CDR3 has 13 amino acids. V gave up 5 bases and J gave up 6 bases, with 11 bases separating them. The CDR3 DNA follows: TGTGCCAGTAGTCTACAGGGAGCCAATGAGCAGTTCTTC. Translation gives CASSLQGANEQFF.

The rearrangement uses TRBV7-2 and TRBJ2-5; D gene uncertain. This CDR3 spans 13 amino acids. Germline CDR1 reads SGHTA; CDR2 reads FQGNSA. The V end was cut by 2 bases, the J end by 2 bases, with 6 bases between. CDR3 DNA: TGTGCCAGCAGCTTACGAGTTCAAGAGACCCAGTACTTC. This sequence encodes CASSLRVQETQYF.

This clone was seen once. The gene calls are TRBV4-1 and TRBJ2-5; possibly TRBD2 for D (6 bases). CDR3 length: 15 amino acids. Trimming shortened V by 4 bases and J by 5 bases, and 17 bases separated the two germline ends. Per germline, CDR1 MGHRA and CDR2 YSYEKL. For the CDR3, the DNA is TGCGCCAGCAGCCCTCCGGGGGTAGGATCGGAGACCCAGTACTTC. It codes for CASSPPGVGSETQYF.

This clone appeared once. V is TRBV7-9 and J is TRBJ2-2, with TRBD2 as a possible D gene (6 bases). V lost 5 bases and J 6 bases, leaving 10 bases between the germline ends. The CDR3 runs 13 residues. From germline, CDR1 is SEHNR and CDR2 FQNEAQ (reference sequence). CDR3 sequence (DNA): TGTGCCAGCAGCCCCCGGGGGTCCGGGGAGCTGTTTTTT. Amino acid sequence: CASSPRGSGELFF.

The chain combines TRBV7-7 with TRBJ1-1; TRBD1 might be the D (6 bases). The CDR3 covers 13 residues. CDR1 and CDR2 from the germline V gene are SSHAT and FNYEAQ (reference sequence). The germline V and J ends were trimmed by 2 bases and 8 bases, with 12 bases remaining between them. CDR3 in amino acids: CASSLSAGTEAFF. CDR3 in DNA: TGTGCCAGCAGCTTATCTGCTGGGACAGAAGCTTTCTTT.